Sequencing of this T cell receptor (beta chain) was carried out in a study of control samples from healthy donors and cancer patients. The CDR3 runs 15 residues. Germline V CDR1 and CDR2: MNHEY, SVGAGI. Trimming cost V 4 bases and J 0 bases, with 9 bases left between them. Data came from immunoSEQ multiplex PCR; TCRdb stores just in-frame clones and leaves some out. The table lists almost 85,000 clones, 84% of them singletons, with more than 9% in the top ten. Sample: PBMCs. The receptor was derived from a man between 60 and 75 years old with head and neck cancer. The chain links TRBV6-5 to TRBJ2-2; D possibly matches TRBD1 or TRBD2 (5 bases each). CDR3 DNA sequence: TGTGCCAGCAGTTGGGGCGGGTCGAACACCGGGGAGCTGTTTTTT. Translating it yields CASSWGGSNTGELFF.